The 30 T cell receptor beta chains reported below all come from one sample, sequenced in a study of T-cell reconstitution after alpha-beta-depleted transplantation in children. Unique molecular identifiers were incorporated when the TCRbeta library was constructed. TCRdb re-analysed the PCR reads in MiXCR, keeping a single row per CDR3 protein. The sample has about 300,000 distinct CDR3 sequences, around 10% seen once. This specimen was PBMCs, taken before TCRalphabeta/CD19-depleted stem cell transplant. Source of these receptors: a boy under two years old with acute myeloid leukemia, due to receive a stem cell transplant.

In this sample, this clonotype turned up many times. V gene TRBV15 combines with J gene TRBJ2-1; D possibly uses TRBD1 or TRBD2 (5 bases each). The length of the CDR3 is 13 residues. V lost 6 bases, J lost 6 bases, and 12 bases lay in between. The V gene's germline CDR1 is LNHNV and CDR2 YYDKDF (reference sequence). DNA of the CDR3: TGTGCCACCAGGAGGGACCACCTCAATGAGCAGTTCTTC. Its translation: CATRRDHLNEQFF.

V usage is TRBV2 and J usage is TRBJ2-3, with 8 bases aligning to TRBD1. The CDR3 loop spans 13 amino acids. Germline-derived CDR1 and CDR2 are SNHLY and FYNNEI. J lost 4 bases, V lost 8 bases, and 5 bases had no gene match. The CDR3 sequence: CASATGGPDTQYF. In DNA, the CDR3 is TGTGCCAGCGCCACAGGGGGTCCAGATACGCAGTATTTT.

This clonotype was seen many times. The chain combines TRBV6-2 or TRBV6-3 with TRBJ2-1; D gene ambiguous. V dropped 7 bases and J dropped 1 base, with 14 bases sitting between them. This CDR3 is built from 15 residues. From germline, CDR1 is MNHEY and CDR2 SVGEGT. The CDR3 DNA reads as TGTGCCAGCAACGAACAAAGTGGGTCCTACAATGAGCAGTTCTTC. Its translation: CASNEQSGSYNEQFF.

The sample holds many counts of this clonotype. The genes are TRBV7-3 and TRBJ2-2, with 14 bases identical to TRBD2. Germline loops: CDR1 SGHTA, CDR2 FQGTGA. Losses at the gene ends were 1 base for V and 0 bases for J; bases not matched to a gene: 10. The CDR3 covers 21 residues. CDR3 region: CASSLRGLAGAERTNTGELFF. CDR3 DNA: TGTGCCAGCAGCTTAAGGGGACTAGCGGGGGCCGAACGAACGAACACCGGGGAGCTGTTTTTT. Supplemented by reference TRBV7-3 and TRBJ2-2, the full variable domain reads GAGVSQTPSNKVTEKGKYVELRCDPISGHTALYWYRQSLGQGPEFLIYFQGTGAADDSGLPNDRFFAVRPEGSVSTLKIQRTERGDSAVYLCASSLRGLAGAERTNTGELFFGEGSRLTVL.

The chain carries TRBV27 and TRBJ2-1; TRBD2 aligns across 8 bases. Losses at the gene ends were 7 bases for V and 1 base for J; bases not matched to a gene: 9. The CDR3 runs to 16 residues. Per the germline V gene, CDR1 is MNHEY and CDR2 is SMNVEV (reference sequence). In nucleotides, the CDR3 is TGTGCCAGCACCAAGAAAAGCGGGGGTTCCTACAATGAGCAGTTCTTC. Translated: CASTKKSGGSYNEQFF.

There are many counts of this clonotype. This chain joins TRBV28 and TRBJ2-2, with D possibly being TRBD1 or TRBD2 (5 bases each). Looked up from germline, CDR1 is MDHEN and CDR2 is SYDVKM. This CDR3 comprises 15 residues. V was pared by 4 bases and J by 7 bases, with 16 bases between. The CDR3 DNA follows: TGTGCCAGCAGTTCACCCCCTAGGGACGGCGGGGAGCTGTTTTTT. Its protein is CASSSPPRDGGELFF. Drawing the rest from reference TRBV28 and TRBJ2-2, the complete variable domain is DVKVTQSSRYLVKRTGEKVFLECVQDMDHENMFWYRQDPGLGLRLIYFSYDVKMKEKGDIPEGYSVSREKKERFSLILESASTNQTSMYLCASSSPPRDGGELFFGEGSRLTVL.

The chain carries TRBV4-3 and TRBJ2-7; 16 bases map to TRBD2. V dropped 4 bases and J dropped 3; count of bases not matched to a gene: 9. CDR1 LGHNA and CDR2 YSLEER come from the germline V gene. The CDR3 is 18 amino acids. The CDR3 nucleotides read TGCGCCAGCAGCCTGGGACTAGCGGGAGGGCCGTTACACTACGAGCAGTACTTC. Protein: CASSLGLAGGPLHYEQYF.

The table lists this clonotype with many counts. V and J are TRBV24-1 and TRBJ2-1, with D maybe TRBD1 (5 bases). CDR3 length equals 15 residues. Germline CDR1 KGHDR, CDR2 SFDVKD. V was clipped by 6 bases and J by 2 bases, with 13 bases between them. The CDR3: CATSTDSVTYNEQFF. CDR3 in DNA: TGTGCCACCAGTACCGACAGCGTTACCTACAATGAGCAGTTCTTC.

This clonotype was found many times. The CDR3 region is CASSPPRRTRGNTIYF. The CDR3 coding sequence is TGTGCCAGCAGTCCCCCCCGGAGGACACGTGGAAACACCATATATTTT. The chain links TRBV28 to TRBJ1-3; possibly TRBD1 for D (5 bases). The CDR3 is 16 residues long. Trimming took off 5 bases at V and 3 bases at J, with 17 bases between the two ends. Germline V lookup: CDR1 MDHEN, CDR2 SYDVKM.

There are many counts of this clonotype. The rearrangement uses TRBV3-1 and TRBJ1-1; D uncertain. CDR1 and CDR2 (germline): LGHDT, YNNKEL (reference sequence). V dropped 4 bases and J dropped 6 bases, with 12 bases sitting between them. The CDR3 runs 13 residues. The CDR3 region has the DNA TGTGCCAGCAGCCCCACGTCCGGGCCTGAAGCTTTCTTT. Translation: CASSPTSGPEAFF. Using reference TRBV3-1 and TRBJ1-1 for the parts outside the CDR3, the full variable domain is DTAVSQTPKYLVTQMGNDKSIKCEQNLGHDTMYWYKQDSKKFLKIMFSYNNKELIINETVPNRFSPKSPDKAHLNLHINSLELGDSAVYFCASSPTSGPEAFFGQGTRLTVV.

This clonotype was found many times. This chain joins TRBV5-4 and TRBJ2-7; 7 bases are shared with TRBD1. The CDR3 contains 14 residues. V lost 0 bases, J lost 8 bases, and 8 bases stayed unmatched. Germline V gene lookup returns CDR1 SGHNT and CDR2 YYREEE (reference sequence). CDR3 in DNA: TGTGCCAGCAGCTTGGTGGGGACAGAGCGAAAGCAGTACTTC. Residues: CASSLVGTERKQYF.

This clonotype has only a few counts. This CDR3 is CASSSTQRGKWVGTEAFF. As DNA, the CDR3 is TGTGCCAGCAGCTCAACTCAGCGCGGGAAATGGGTGGGCACTGAAGCTTTCTTT. The chain is built from TRBV7-3 and TRBJ1-1; D gene unclear. The germline V gene has CDR1 SGHTA and CDR2 FQGTGA. V dropped 4 bases and J dropped 4 bases, with 25 bases sitting between them. The CDR3 contains 18 residues.

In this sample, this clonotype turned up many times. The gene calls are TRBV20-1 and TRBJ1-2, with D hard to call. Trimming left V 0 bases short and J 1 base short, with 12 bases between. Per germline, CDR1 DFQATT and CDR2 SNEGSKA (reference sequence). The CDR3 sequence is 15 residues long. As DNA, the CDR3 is TGCAGTGCTAGAGATCCCCGGGGTAGTAACTATGGCTACACCTTC. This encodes CSARDPRGSNYGYTF.

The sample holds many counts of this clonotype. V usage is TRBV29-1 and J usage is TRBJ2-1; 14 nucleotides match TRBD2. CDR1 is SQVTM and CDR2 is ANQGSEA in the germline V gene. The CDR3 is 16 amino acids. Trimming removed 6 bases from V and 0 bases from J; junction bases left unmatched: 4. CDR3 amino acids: CSVGTSGSPSYNEQFF. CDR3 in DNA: TGCAGCGTAGGGACTAGCGGGAGTCCCTCCTACAATGAGCAGTTCTTC.

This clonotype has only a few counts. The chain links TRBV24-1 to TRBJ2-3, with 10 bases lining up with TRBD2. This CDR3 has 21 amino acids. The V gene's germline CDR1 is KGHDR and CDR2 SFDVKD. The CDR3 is CGASDLPTVTASGSVADTQYF. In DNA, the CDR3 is TGTGGGGCCAGTGATTTGCCCACGGTCACGGCTAGCGGGAGTGTAGCAGATACGCAGTATTTT.

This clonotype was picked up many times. The CDR3 nucleotides are TGTGCCAGCAGTTTTGCCACTAGCGGGAGAGGTGAGCAGTTCTTC. This translates into CASSFATSGRGEQFF. This chain uses TRBV12-3 or TRBV12-4 with TRBJ2-1; 11 bases match TRBD2. This CDR3 has 15 amino acids. The V and J ends lost 3 bases and 9 bases, in that order; junction bases with no gene match: 7.

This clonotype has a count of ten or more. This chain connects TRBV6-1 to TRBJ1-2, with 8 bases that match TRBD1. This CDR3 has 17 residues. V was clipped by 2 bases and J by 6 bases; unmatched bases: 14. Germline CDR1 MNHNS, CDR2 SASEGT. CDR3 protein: CASSERRDRIPIHGYTF. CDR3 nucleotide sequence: TGTGCCAGCAGTGAAAGGCGGGACAGGATTCCTATCCATGGCTACACCTTC.

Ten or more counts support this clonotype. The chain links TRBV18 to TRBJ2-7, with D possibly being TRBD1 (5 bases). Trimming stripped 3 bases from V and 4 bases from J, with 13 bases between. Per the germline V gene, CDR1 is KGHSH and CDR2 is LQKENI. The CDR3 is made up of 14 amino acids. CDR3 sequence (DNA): TGTGCCAGCTCACCGGACATTGGGCTTTACGAGCAGTACTTC. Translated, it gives CASSPDIGLYEQYF.

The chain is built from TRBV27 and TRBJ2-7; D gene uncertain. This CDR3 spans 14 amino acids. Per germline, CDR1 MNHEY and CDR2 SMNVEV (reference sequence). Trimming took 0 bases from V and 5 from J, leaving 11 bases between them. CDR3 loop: CASSLSTDGNEQYF. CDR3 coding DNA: TGTGCCAGCAGTTTATCCACAGATGGCAACGAGCAGTACTTC.

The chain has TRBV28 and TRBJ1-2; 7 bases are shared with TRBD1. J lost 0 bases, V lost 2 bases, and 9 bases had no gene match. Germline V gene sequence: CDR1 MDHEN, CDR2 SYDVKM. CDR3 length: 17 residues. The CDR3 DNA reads TGTGCCAGCAGTTTACCCTATCCGGGACAGACTAACTATGGCTACACCTTC. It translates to CASSLPYPGQTNYGYTF.

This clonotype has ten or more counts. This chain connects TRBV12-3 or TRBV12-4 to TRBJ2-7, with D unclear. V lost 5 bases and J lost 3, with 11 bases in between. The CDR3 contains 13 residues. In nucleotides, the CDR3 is TGTGCCAGCAGTGAGGACGGGTACTACGAGCAGTACTTC. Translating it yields CASSEDGYYEQYF.

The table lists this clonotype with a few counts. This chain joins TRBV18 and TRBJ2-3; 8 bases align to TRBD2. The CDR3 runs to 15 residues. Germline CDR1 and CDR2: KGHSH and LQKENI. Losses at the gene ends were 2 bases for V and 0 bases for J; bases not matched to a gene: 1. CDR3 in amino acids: CASSPTGGSTDTQYF. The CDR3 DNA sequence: TGTGCCAGCTCACCAACGGGGGGGAGCACAGATACGCAGTATTTT. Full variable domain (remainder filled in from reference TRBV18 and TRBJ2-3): NAGVMQNPRHLVRRRGQEARLRCSPMKGHSHVYWYRQLPEEGLKFMVYLQKENIIDESGMPKERFSAEFPKEGPSILRIQQVVRGDSAAYFCASSPTGGSTDTQYFGPGTRLTVL.

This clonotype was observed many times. CDR3 loop: CASSPNWGSNQPQHF. CDR3 bases: TGTGCCAGCAGTCCGAACTGGGGTAGCAATCAGCCCCAGCATTTT. V usage is TRBV6-5 and J usage is TRBJ1-5; D remains unclear. This CDR3 has 15 amino acids. Germline V CDR1 and CDR2: MNHEY, SVGAGI. V lost 5 bases, J lost 0 bases, and 11 bases lay in between.

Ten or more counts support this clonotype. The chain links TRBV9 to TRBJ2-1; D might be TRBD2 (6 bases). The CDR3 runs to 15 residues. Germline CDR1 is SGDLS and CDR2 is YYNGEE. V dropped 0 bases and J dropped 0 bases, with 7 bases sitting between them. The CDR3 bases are TGTGCCAGCAGCGTAGCGGGGGTCTCCTACAATGAGCAGTTCTTC. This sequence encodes CASSVAGVSYNEQFF.

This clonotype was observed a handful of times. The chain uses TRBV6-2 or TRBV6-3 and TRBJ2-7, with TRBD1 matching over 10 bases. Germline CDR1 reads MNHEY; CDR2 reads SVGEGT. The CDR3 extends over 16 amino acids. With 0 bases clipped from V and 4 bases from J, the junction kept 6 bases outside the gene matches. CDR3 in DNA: TGTGCCAGCAGTTACTCGTGGGACAGGGGTCTGTACGAGCAGTACTTC. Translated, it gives CASSYSWDRGLYEQYF.

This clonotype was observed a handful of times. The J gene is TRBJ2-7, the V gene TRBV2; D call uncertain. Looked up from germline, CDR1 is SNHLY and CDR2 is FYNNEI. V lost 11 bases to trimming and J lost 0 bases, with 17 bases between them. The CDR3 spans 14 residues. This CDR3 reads CAFCFLSSSYEQYF. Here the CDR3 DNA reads TGTGCCTTCTGCTTCCTATCTAGCTCCTACGAGCAGTACTTC.

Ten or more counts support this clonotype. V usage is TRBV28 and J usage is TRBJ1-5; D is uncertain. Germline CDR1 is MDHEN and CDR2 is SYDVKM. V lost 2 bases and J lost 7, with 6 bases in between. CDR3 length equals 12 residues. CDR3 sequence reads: CASSLEGQPQHF. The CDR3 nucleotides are TGTGCCAGCAGTTTAGAAGGCCAGCCCCAGCATTTT.

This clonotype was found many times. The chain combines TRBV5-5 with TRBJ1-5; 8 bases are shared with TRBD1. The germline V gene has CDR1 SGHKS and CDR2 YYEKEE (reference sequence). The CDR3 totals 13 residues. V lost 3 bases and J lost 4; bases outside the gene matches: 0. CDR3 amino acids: CASSWTGNQPQHF. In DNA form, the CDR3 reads TGTGCCAGCAGCTGGACAGGGAATCAGCCCCAGCATTTT.

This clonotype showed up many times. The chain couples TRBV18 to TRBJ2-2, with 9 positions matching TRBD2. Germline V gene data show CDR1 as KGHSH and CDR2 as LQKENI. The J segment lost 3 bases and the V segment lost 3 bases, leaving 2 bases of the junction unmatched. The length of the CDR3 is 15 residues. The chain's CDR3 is CASSPGLADTGELFF. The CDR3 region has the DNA TGTGCCAGCTCACCGGGACTAGCAGACACCGGGGAGCTGTTTTTT.

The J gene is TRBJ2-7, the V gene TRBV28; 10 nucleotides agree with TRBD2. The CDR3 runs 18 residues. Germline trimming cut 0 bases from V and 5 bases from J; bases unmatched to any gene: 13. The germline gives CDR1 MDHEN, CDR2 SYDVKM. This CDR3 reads CASSLCPGTSESRDEQYF. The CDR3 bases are TGTGCCAGCAGTTTATGCCCCGGGACTAGCGAGTCTCGGGACGAGCAGTACTTC.